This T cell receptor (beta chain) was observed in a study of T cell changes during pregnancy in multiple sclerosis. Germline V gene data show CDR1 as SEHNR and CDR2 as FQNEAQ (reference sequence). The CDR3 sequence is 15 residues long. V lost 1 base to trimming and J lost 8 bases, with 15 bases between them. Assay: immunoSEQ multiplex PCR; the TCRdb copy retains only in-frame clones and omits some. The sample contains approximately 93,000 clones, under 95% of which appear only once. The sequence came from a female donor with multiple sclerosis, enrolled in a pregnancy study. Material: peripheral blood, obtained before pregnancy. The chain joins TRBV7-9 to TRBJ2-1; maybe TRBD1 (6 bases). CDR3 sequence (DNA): TGTGCCAGCAGCTTAGAGCAGACAGGTATCGATGAGCAGTTCTTC. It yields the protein CASSLEQTGIDEQFF. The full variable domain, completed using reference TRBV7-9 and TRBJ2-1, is DTGVSQNPRHKITKRGQNVTFRCDPISEHNRLYWYRQTLGQGPEFLTYFQNEAQLEKSRLLSDRFSAERPKGSFSTLEIQRTEQGDSAMYLCASSLEQTGIDEQFFGPGTRLTVL.